This TCR beta chain was retrieved from a study of CD8+ T cells in alopecia areata. Described treatment: oral pan-JAK inhibitor, 5-10 mg twice daily. Extracted from the samples, RNA was reverse transcribed into cDNA to serve as the sequencing template. The assay was immunoSEQ multiplex PCR, and TCRdb's table has in-frame clones only and misses some. The table lists some 120,000 clones, around 60% of them singletons. CDR1 is MNHNS and CDR2 is SASEGT in the germline V gene. V was pared by 4 bases and J by 0 bases, with 4 bases of the junction left unmatched. The CDR3 has 15 amino acids. The gene calls are TRBV6-1 and TRBJ2-3; TRBD1 agrees at 7 bases. The sample in question was CD4+ T cells sorted from blood, obtained at week 4, from a patient treated with tofacitinib. The TCR comes from a human donor with alopecia areata. In nucleotides, the CDR3 is TGTGCCAGCAGTGGGCAGGGGGTTAGCACAGATACGCAGTATTTT. Its translation is CASSGQGVSTDTQYF.